These T cell receptor beta chains were read from a single sample in a study of CD8 T cells in Susac syndrome. TCRdb reprocessed the immunoSEQ multiplex PCR reads via MiXCR and lists one record per CDR3 protein. The table records around 300,000 distinct CDR3 sequences, 85% of them present only once. The sequenced sample was CD8+ T cells from PBMCs. The receptors shown here come from a human donor with multiple sclerosis. Both conserved end residues are part of each CDR3. Clone size is stated in some rows and not others, as once, few, many or a class when expanded.

clone_size	v_call	j_call	cdr3_aa
-	TRBV9	TRBJ2-3	CASSVDFGGAANTQYF
-	TRBV15	TRBJ2-2	CATRGRDRGTLNTGELFF
-	TRBV30	TRBJ2-7	CAWRGPGTGFSYEQYF
-	TRBV11-1	TRBJ2-7	CASSERGWHYEQYF
-	TRBV3-1	TRBJ2-3	CASSQGTDSDTQYF
-	TRBV20-1	TRBJ1-1	CSASLTLNTEAFF
-	TRBV19	TRBJ2-2	CASWGENTGELFF
-	TRBV7-9	TRBJ2-1	CASSFTSGIGGNEQFF
-	TRBV7-9	TRBJ1-2	CASRSQGKGYTF
once	TRBV28	TRBJ1-1	CASSLLLGSGAEAFF
-	TRBV29-1	TRBJ2-2	CSVEGWSGELFF
-	TRBV6-4	TRBJ2-7	CASSEETSYEQYF
-	TRBV15	TRBJ1-5	CATSLRGNSNQPQHF
-	TRBV7-9	TRBJ2-7	CASSNSSGGTYEQYF
-	TRBV7-9	TRBJ2-1	CASSPVVYNEQFF
-	TRBV19	TRBJ1-5	CASSFTGGADDQPQHF
-	TRBV11-1	TRBJ2-7	CASSGQGARGVVGQYF
-	TRBV20-1	TRBJ2-3	CSARGDASTEAGGPRDTQYF
-	TRBV4-3	TRBJ2-1	CASSQFFGAYNEQFF
-	TRBV27	TRBJ2-7	CASSLGTVSEQYF
-	TRBV27	TRBJ1-4	CASTPLGAPGGEKLFF
-	TRBV13	TRBJ2-3	CASSLVLAGADTQYF
-	TRBV29-1	TRBJ2-2	CSVGGGNTGELFF
-	TRBV19	TRBJ2-5	CASKGETQYF
-	TRBV29-1	TRBJ1-1	CSVEDFGVGNTEAFF
-	TRBV24-1	TRBJ2-2	CASSSRNTGELFF
-	TRBV5-1	TRBJ1-1	CASSYEQSAGTEAFF
-	TRBV12-3/TRBV12-4	TRBJ2-5	CASSLGLTGTEYQETQYF
-	TRBV6-1	TRBJ2-6	CASTESPLLGPGANVLTF
-	TRBV5-4	TRBJ2-7	CASSFGRLSGEQYF
-	TRBV25-1	TRBJ2-2	CATPGRRDRGSSRTGELFF
-	TRBV18	TRBJ2-7	CASSRPTAQRGEQYF
-	TRBV15	TRBJ2-7	CATSQGPVGEQYF
-	TRBV6-5	TRBJ1-1	CASSVSGVASEAFF
once	TRBV3-1	TRBJ2-7	CASSESGAALRYEQYF
few	TRBV10-3	TRBJ1-1	CAIGRTGNTEAFF
-	TRBV30	TRBJ1-2	CAWNGADIYLTGGYTF
-	TRBV6-5	TRBJ1-5	CASRMTENSNQPQHF
-	TRBV4-3	TRBJ1-2	CASSQGGQGINYGYTF
-	TRBV11-3	TRBJ2-1	CASSSPDRASNEQFF